Following are 30 T cell receptor beta chains from one sample sequenced in a study of tissue T cells after allogeneic stem cell transplantation. Assay: immunoSEQ multiplex PCR; the TCRdb copy retains only in-frame clones and omits some. The sample yields 10,000 or so clones, 35% to 45% seen once. Time point defined: mouse harvest day 7 after allogeneic transplant. Tail vein injection delivered 10^7 T-cell-depleted bone marrow cells and 10^6 splenic CD5+ T cells. The sequenced material came from skin. These receptor sequences come from a female BALB/c mouse given C57BL/6 T cells with graft-versus-host disease after an allogeneic hematopoietic cell transplant.

Note on this clone: Gene names are mouse gene names. The read falls 1 residue short of the CDR3 end, and the missing part is taken from the germline J gene. The chain combines TRBV3 with TRBJ2-7, with 8 bases matching TRBD1. The V segment lost 5 bases and the J segment 4 bases; nucleotides outside the gene matches: 4. This CDR3 region has 13 residues. Germline V gene lookup returns CDR1 SNHLY and CDR2 FYNGKV (reference sequence). The CDR3 sequence: CASSPTGAYEQYF. The part of the CDR3 DNA that was read is TGTGCCAGCAGCCCGACAGGGGCGTATGAACAGTAC.

The sample holds a few counts of this clone. Any gene name here is a mouse gene name. The read comes to an end 1 residue before the CDR3 does, leaving the germline J gene to fill in the end. The V gene is TRBV26, the J gene TRBJ1-4, with D tentatively TRBD1 (5 bases). Trimming pared 2 bases from V and 4 bases from J, leaving 8 bases between. The CDR3 is 14 residues long. The germline V gene encodes CDR1 KGHPV and CDR2 FQNQEV (reference sequence). The CDR3 DNA, read in part, is TGTGCCAGCAGTCTGGGGGGTGGCAACGAAAGATTATTT. Translated, it gives CASSLGGGNERLF. The CDR3 reads in full as CASSLGGGNERLFF.

This clone was counted a few times. Genes and germline are mouse. The read ends 1 residue shy of where the CDR3 ends; the end is completed using the germline J gene. The V gene is TRBV3, the J gene TRBJ2-7; 11 bases agree with TRBD2. Losses at the gene ends were 4 bases for V and 4 bases for J; bases not matched to a gene: 3. The length of the CDR3 is 14 residues. Per germline, CDR1 SNHLY and CDR2 FYNGKV (reference sequence). The chain's CDR3 is CASSSGLGVYEQYF. The part of the CDR3 DNA that was read is TGTGCCAGCAGCTCGGGACTGGGGGTATATGAACAGTAC. Complete variable domain (other parts from reference TRBV3 and TRBJ2-7): GPKVLQIPSHQIIDMGQMVTLNCDPVSNHLYFYWYKQILGQQMEFLVNFYNGKVMEKSKLFKDQFSVERPDGSYFTLKIQPTALEDSAVYFCASSSGLGVYEQYFGPGTRLTVL.

This clone was detected a few times. Mouse germline and gene names are used. The read terminates 1 residue before the CDR3 end, so the remaining end is supplied by the germline J gene. The chain uses TRBV15 and TRBJ2-5; TRBD2 is a possible D gene (7 bases). Germline values: CDR1 SGHND, CDR2 FRSKSL. This CDR3 comprises 14 residues. V was shortened by 3 bases and J by 2 bases, with 9 bases between the two germline ends. The covered CDR3 bases are TGTGCCAGCAGTTTCGGGGGGCTCCAAGACACCCAGTAC. Its translation is CASSFGGLQDTQY. The whole CDR3 region reads CASSFGGLQDTQYF.

A remark on this clone: Mouse gene names apply. The observed sequence ends 1 residue before the CDR3 terminus, with the missing tail filled in from the germline J gene. The gene calls are TRBV5 and TRBJ1-3; D is possibly TRBD1 (5 bases). Germline V gives CDR1 LGHNA, CDR2 YNLKQL (reference sequence). The V end was cut by 1 base, the J end by 0 bases, with 7 bases between. The CDR3 is made up of 15 amino acids. This CDR3 reads CASSQGTPSGNTLYF. Partial CDR3 DNA: TGTGCCAGCAGCCAAGGGACACCTTCTGGAAATACGCTCTAT.

Remarks on this clone: Mouse names are used for the genes. The missing CDR3 end, 1 residue past where the read stops, is filled in from the germline J gene. The chain employs TRBV26 and TRBJ1-2; D is possibly TRBD1 (5 bases). CDR1 KGHPV and CDR2 FQNQEV come from the germline V gene (reference sequence). V shed 2 bases and J shed 4 bases, with 11 bases lying between them. This CDR3 is built from 14 residues. The CDR3 DNA, read in part, is TGTGCCAGCAGTCTGAGGCAGGGCGGCTCCGACTACACC. It is translated as CASSLRQGGSDYT. The CDR3, in full, reads CASSLRQGGSDYTF.

In this sample, this clone turned up a few times. The gene names here belong to mouse. The read comes to an end 1 residue before the CDR3 does, leaving the germline J gene to fill in the end. The chain links TRBV26 to TRBJ2-5; a weak D match, TRBD1 (5 bases). Germline CDR1 reads KGHPV; CDR2 reads FQNQEV (reference sequence). The CDR3 spans 13 residues. The V and J ends lost 3 bases and 8 bases respectively, with 12 bases between them. The chain's CDR3 is CASSLQGGATQYF. The DNA read from the CDR3 is TGTGCCAGCAGTCTCCAGGGAGGAGCCACCCAGTAC.

Remarks on this clone: All gene names here are mouse names. Read sequence stops 1 residue before the CDR3 end, and the germline J gene provides the missing end. This chain joins TRBV13-1 and TRBJ2-5, with 7 nucleotides matching TRBD1. V was clipped by 0 bases and J by 9 bases; unmatched bases: 7. CDR3 size: 14 residues. CDR1 is NSHNY and CDR2 is SYGAGN in the germline V gene. CDR3 amino acids: CASSDGGQIQTQYF. CDR3 DNA, as far as it was read: TGTGCCAGCAGTGATGGGGGACAGATCCAGACCCAGTAC.

This clone showed up just a few times. Mouse gene names and germline throughout. Coverage ceases 1 residue before the CDR3 finishes, and the germline J gene fills in the end. J is TRBJ2-5 and V is TRBV23. This CDR3 has 14 residues. Per the germline V gene, CDR1 is KGHTA and CDR2 is FQNQQP. This CDR3 reads CSSRRGFNQDTQYF. The DNA read from the CDR3 is TGCTCCAGCAGACGGGGGTTTAACCAAGACACCCAGTAC.

With respect to this clone: Gene labels here are mouse ones. Read data end 1 residue before the CDR3 end; the end is taken from the germline J gene. The chain has TRBV26 and TRBJ1-3; 7 positions match TRBD1. Germline CDR1 reads KGHPV; CDR2 reads FQNQEV (reference sequence). Trimming at V came to 6 bases and at J to 1 base, leaving 3 bases not matched to a gene. The CDR3 loop spans 14 amino acids. The covered CDR3 bases are TGTGCCAGCAGCCCGGGACAGTCTGGAAATACGCTCTAT. It translates to CASSPGQSGNTLY. The CDR3, in full, reads CASSPGQSGNTLYF.

This clone turned up a few times. Gene names refer to mouse genes. With the read ending 1 residue before the CDR3 end, the germline J gene is used to fill in that end. V gene TRBV26 combines with J gene TRBJ1-2; 9 nucleotides line up with TRBD1. V gave up 3 bases and J gave up 1 base; unmatched junction bases: 9. Per germline, CDR1 KGHPV and CDR2 FQNQEV (reference sequence). The CDR3 totals 17 residues. This chain's CDR3 is CASSLPGTGRGNSDYTF. The CDR3 bases that were read are TGTGCCAGCAGTCTTCCCGGGACAGGGAGGGGAAACTCCGACTACACC.

Regarding this clone: Mouse gene names and germline throughout. The sequenced fragment ends 1 residue before the CDR3 boundary, so the rest is inferred from the germline J gene. The chain joins TRBV31 to TRBJ2-5; 11 bases fit TRBD2. Trimming cost V 4 bases and J 2 bases; bases outside gene matches: 5. Germline CDR1 GKSSPN, CDR2 SITVG. The CDR3 has 15 amino acids. The DNA read from the CDR3 is TGTGCCTGGAACTGGGGGGGCGCGGGCCAAGACACCCAGTAC. This encodes CAWNWGGAGQDTQY. The entire CDR3 protein is CAWNWGGAGQDTQYF.

With regard to this clone: The gene symbols are mouse symbols. The read ends 1 residue shy of where the CDR3 ends; the end is completed using the germline J gene. The chain uses TRBV13-2 and TRBJ2-3; tentative D call: TRBD1 (6 bases). Germline V gives CDR1 NNHNN, CDR2 SYGAGS (reference sequence). The V gene lost 2 bases and the J gene lost 1 base, with 11 bases spanning the gap. CDR3 length: 15 amino acids. The sequenced part of the CDR3 DNA is TGTGCCAGCGGTGAGGGACAAGTGGGTGCAGAAACGCTGTAT. This translates into CASGEGQVGAETLY. The complete CDR3 sequence is CASGEGQVGAETLYF.

This clone is medium-sized within its sample. The gene symbols are mouse symbols. The read halts 1 residue ahead of the CDR3 end, with the missing end drawn from the germline J gene. V gene TRBV23 combines with J gene TRBJ1-4; the D call in the table, TRBD1, was not verified against the DNA. CDR1 is KGHTA and CDR2 is FQNQQP in the germline V gene. CDR3 length equals 12 residues. Incomplete CDR3 DNA: TGCTCCAGCAGTCCAGTCAACGAAAGATTATTT. Its translation is CSSSPVNERLF. The full CDR3 reads CSSSPVNERLFF. Full variable domain (rest looked up from reference TRBV23 and TRBJ1-4): DAAVTQKPRYLIKMKGQEAEMKCIPEKGHTAVFWYQQKQSKELKFLIYFQNQQPLDQIDMVKERFSAVCPSSSLCSLGIRTCEAEDSALYLCSSSPVNERLFFGHGTKLSVL.

Details on this clone: Gene names are mouse gene names. With the read ending 1 residue before the CDR3 end, the germline J gene is used to fill in that end. This sequence joins TRBV26 and TRBJ2-4, with 13 bases identical to TRBD2. J lost 4 bases, V lost 6 bases, and 4 bases had no gene match. Germline assignment: CDR1 KGHPV and CDR2 FQNQEV (reference sequence). This CDR3 contains 15 residues. This CDR3 reads CASRDWGGAENTLYF. The sequenced CDR3 bases are TGTGCCAGCAGGGACTGGGGGGGCGCTGAAAACACCTTGTAC.

With respect to this clone: Gene names follow the mouse nomenclature. The read ends 1 residue before the CDR3 terminus; that terminus is restored from the germline J gene. The rearrangement links TRBV26 to TRBJ2-7, with 8 bases that match TRBD1. The CDR3 loop spans 14 amino acids. Germline assignment: CDR1 KGHPV and CDR2 FQNQEV (reference sequence). J was trimmed by 3 bases and V by 3 bases; bases with no gene match: 4. CDR3 bases read: TGTGCCAGCAGTCTAGGGACAGGACACTATGAACAGTAC. Protein product: CASSLGTGHYEQY. The entire CDR3 protein is CASSLGTGHYEQYF.

This clone turned up a few times. Mouse gene names and germline throughout. The read comes to an end 1 residue before the CDR3 does, leaving the germline J gene to fill in the end. V usage is TRBV2 and J usage is TRBJ2-7; the match to TRBD2 covers 9 bases. This CDR3 is built from 15 residues. The germline V gene has CDR1 LGHNA and CDR2 YSYQKL. V lost 1 base, J lost 5 bases, and 6 bases stayed unmatched. CDR3 bases read: TGTGCCAGCAGCCAAGGATGGGGGGGCGCCCATGAACAGTAC. It codes for CASSQGWGGAHEQY. The complete CDR3 protein is CASSQGWGGAHEQYF.

As regards this clone: Genes and germline are mouse. The CDR3 is cut off 1 residue early in the read; its end comes from the germline J gene. This rearrangement joins TRBV26 to TRBJ1-5; D remains unclear. This CDR3 is built from 13 residues. V lost 2 bases and J lost 3, with 5 bases in between. CDR1 and CDR2 (germline): KGHPV, FQNQEV (reference sequence). The chain's CDR3 is CASSLGINQAPLF. The sequenced CDR3 bases are TGTGCCAGCAGTCTGGGAATCAACCAGGCTCCGCTT.

As regards this clone: Gene names refer to mouse genes. Read sequence stops 1 residue before the CDR3 end, and the germline J gene provides the missing end. The chain combines TRBV5 with TRBJ2-5; 9 bases agree with TRBD2. Germline CDR1 is LGHNA and CDR2 is YNLKQL (reference sequence). The CDR3 runs 14 residues. J lost 8 bases, V lost 4 bases, and 7 bases had no gene match. The covered CDR3 bases are TGTGCCAGCAGCCTCCCGGGACTGGGAGGCACCCAGTAC. The encoded protein is CASSLPGLGGTQY. The whole CDR3 reads CASSLPGLGGTQYF.

In the case of this clone: Gene and germline names: mouse. Read sequence stops 1 residue before the CDR3 end, and the germline J gene provides the missing end. The chain joins TRBV29 to TRBJ1-1; the match to TRBD1 covers 9 bases. V dropped 3 bases and J dropped 1; count of bases not matched to a gene: 3. The CDR3 totals 15 residues. CDR1 MSHET and CDR2 SYDVDS come from the germline V gene. Incomplete CDR3 DNA: TGTGCTAGCAGTTTGACGGGACAGGGGAACACAGAAGTCTTC. Residues: CASSLTGQGNTEVF. The whole CDR3 reads CASSLTGQGNTEVFF.

This clone was detected once. Here the gene names and germline are mouse. The observed sequence ends 1 residue before the CDR3 terminus, with the missing tail filled in from the germline J gene. The V and J genes are TRBV26 and TRBJ1-1; D unclear. The CDR3 consists of 13 residues. Germline V lookup: CDR1 KGHPV, CDR2 FQNQEV (reference sequence). Trimming left V 3 bases short and J 2 bases short, with 7 bases between. Incomplete CDR3 DNA: TGTGCCAGCAGTCTCGCACCCAACACAGAAGTCTTC. Its protein product is CASSLAPNTEVF. The CDR3 in full is CASSLAPNTEVFF. Looking up the rest from reference TRBV26 and TRBJ1-1 gives the full variable domain: NSKVIQTPRYLVKGQGQKAKMRCIPEKGHPVVFWYQQNKNNEFKFLINFQNQEVLQQIDMTEKRFSAECPSNSPCSLEIQSSEAGDSALYLCASSLAPNTEVFFGKGTRLTVV.

About this clone itself: Each gene name is a mouse one. The read comes to an end 1 residue before the CDR3 does, leaving the germline J gene to fill in the end. The rearrangement uses TRBV26 and TRBJ1-6; D may be TRBD1 (6 bases). TRBJ1-6 is an ORF, with its function uncertain. The germline V gene has CDR1 KGHPV and CDR2 FQNQEV (reference sequence). Trimming removed 3 bases at V and 7 bases at J, with 10 bases between. The length of the CDR3 is 14 residues. The part of the CDR3 DNA that was read is TGTGCCAGCAGTCTCCAGGGGCAGAATTCGCCCCTCTAC. This codes for CASSLQGQNSPLY. The whole CDR3 reads CASSLQGQNSPLYF.

In the case of this clone: Gene names are mouse gene names. The CDR3 end lies 1 residue beyond the end of the read and is filled in from the germline J gene. The rearrangement uses TRBV13-3 and TRBJ1-2; D possibly corresponds to TRBD1 (6 bases). Trimming took off 1 base at V and 3 bases at J, with 10 bases between the two ends. Per the germline V gene, CDR1 is NNHDY and CDR2 is SYVADS. This CDR3 is built from 14 residues. CDR3 sequence: CASSDRGGHSDYTF. Partial CDR3 DNA: TGTGCCAGCAGTGATCGGGGGGGGCACTCCGACTACACC.

This clone was counted only a few times. Genes here carry mouse names. The observed sequence ends 1 residue before the CDR3 terminus, with the missing tail filled in from the germline J gene. The rearrangement uses TRBV19 and TRBJ2-7, with 10 bases lining up with TRBD1. Per germline, CDR1 FNHDT and CDR2 SITEND (reference sequence). The CDR3 sequence is 13 residues long. V was clipped by 6 bases and J by 4 bases; unmatched bases: 4. The CDR3 protein is CASKPGQGYEQYF. Partial CDR3 DNA: TGTGCCAGCAAACCGGGACAGGGGTATGAACAGTAC.

A note on this clone: Gene labels here are mouse ones. The sequenced fragment ends 1 residue before the CDR3 boundary, so the rest is inferred from the germline J gene. The chain carries TRBV23 and TRBJ1-2. The CDR3 is 10 residues long. Germline-derived CDR1 and CDR2 are KGHTA and FQNQQP. CDR3 region: CSSTNSDYTF. The covered CDR3 bases are TGCTCCAGCACAAACTCCGACTACACC.

Regarding this clone: Genes here carry mouse names. The DNA ends 1 residue before the CDR3 does, and the rest of the CDR3 is filled in from the germline J gene. Other DNA sequences in this specimen translate into the identical CDR3. This chain links TRBV26 with TRBJ2-7; unclear D gene. The germline V and J ends were trimmed by 2 bases and 1 base, with 6 bases remaining between them. Germline loops: CDR1 KGHPV, CDR2 FQNQEV (reference sequence). The length of the CDR3 is 13 residues. The sequenced part of the CDR3 DNA is TGTGCCAGCAGTCTGCGGGGATCCTATGAACAGTAC. It translates to CASSLRGSYEQY. Given in full, the CDR3 is CASSLRGSYEQYF. The full variable domain, rest sourced from reference TRBV26 and TRBJ2-7, is NSKVIQTPRYLVKGQGQKAKMRCIPEKGHPVVFWYQQNKNNEFKFLINFQNQEVLQQIDMTEKRFSAECPSNSPCSLEIQSSEAGDSALYLCASSLRGSYEQYFGPGTRLTVL.

With respect to this clone: Gene labels here are mouse ones. The CDR3 reads CTCSADQGGTLYF. Partial CDR3 DNA: TGCACCTGCAGTGCAGATCAGGGGGGGACGCTCTAT. This chain joins TRBV1 and TRBJ1-3; TRBD1 aligns across 7 bases. The read ends 1 residue before the CDR3 terminus; that terminus is restored from the germline J gene. The CDR3 has 13 residues. V was pared by 0 bases and J by 10 bases, with 3 bases of the junction left unmatched. CDR1 is NSQYPW, CDR2 LRSPGD, per germline (reference sequence).

For this clone: All gene names here are mouse names. The read terminates 1 residue before the CDR3 end, so the remaining end is supplied by the germline J gene. The rearrangement uses TRBV26 and TRBJ2-5, with 7 bases identical to TRBD2. This CDR3 comprises 15 residues. CDR1 and CDR2 from the germline V gene are KGHPV and FQNQEV (reference sequence). J was trimmed by 6 bases and V by 2 bases; bases with no gene match: 8. The CDR3 bases that were read are TGTGCCAGCAGTCTGCCGGGCGCGGGGGGGGACACCCAGTAC. As protein: CASSLPGAGGDTQY. In full, the CDR3 reads CASSLPGAGGDTQYF.

Turning to this clone: Germline and genes: mouse. The CDR3 is cut off 1 residue early in the read; its end comes from the germline J gene. V gene TRBV26 combines with J gene TRBJ2-3; no clear D gene. V was cut by 6 bases and J by 0 bases, with 4 bases left in between. Germline V CDR1 and CDR2: KGHPV, FQNQEV (reference sequence). The CDR3 has 12 residues. CDR3 bases read: TGTGCCAGCAGGAATAGTGCAGAAACGCTGTAT. Translation gives CASRNSAETLY. The whole CDR3 sequence is CASRNSAETLYF.

This clone is categorized as medium-sized. The genes and germline here are from mouse. Read coverage stops 1 residue before the CDR3 terminus; the germline J gene supplies the remainder. This chain uses TRBV12-1 with TRBJ2-7; 13 bases match TRBD2. CDR1 and CDR2 from the germline V gene are SGHSN and HYEKVE. CDR3 length: 16 residues. The J segment lost 1 base and the V segment lost 2 bases, leaving 4 bases of the junction unmatched. The part of the CDR3 DNA that was read is TGTGCCAGCTCTCCCCGGGACTGGGGGGGGTCCTATGAACAGTAC. Its protein is CASSPRDWGGSYEQY. The full CDR3 sequence reads CASSPRDWGGSYEQYF.